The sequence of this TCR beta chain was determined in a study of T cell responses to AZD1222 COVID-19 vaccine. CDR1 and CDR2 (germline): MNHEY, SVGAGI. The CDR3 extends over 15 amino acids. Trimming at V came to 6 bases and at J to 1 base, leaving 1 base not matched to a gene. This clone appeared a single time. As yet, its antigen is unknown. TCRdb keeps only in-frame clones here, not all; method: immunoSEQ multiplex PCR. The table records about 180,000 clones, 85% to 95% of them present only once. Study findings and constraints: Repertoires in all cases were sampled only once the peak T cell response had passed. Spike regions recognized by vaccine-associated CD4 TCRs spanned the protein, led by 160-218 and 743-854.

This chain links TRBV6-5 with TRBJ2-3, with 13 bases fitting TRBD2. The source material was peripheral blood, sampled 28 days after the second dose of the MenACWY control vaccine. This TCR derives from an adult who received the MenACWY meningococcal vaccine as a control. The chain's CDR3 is CASSTSGGGTDTQYF. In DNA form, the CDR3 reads TGTGCCAGCAGCACTAGCGGGGGGGGCACAGATACGCAGTATTTT.